Below, one TCR beta chain is given with its context. This CDR3 contains 14 residues. This entry is derived from a study of CXCR3-negative and CXCR3-positive naive CD8 T cells. The TRB libraries of cDNA were built by UMI-labeled 5' RACE. TCRdb processed the 5' RACE reads again and assigns one entry to each CDR3 protein, with no DNA. The listing records tens of thousands of distinct CDR3 sequences. Naive cells were sorted as CD45RO-, CCR7+, CD27+ and CD95-. Sample: naive CXCR3- CD8+ T cells from blood. Subset in this sample: CD45RO-CCR7+CD27+CD95- naive CD8+ T cells lacking CXCR3 (TNR3-). The clonotype comes from a human donor in good health. Some clones in this sample may be carry-over from other donors' samples. The chain is built from TRBV23-1 and TRBJ2-7. TRBV23-1 is an ORF for which the function is uncertain. The chain's CDR3 is CASSQVKGTYEQYF.